This TCR beta chain was captured by sequencing in a study of post-analysis software for immune sequencing data. Tagging with unique molecular identifiers was a feature of the TCR beta cDNA libraries. T cells, about 0.95 to 11 million of them, yielded around 460,000 cDNA molecules. TCRdb fed the PCR reads into MiXCR, producing one record per CDR3 protein. The table records about 770,000 distinct CDR3 sequences, around 45% of them present only once. V was trimmed by 2 bases and J by 10 bases, leaving 12 bases between them. The CDR3 is made up of 13 amino acids. Germline assignment: CDR1 MNHEY and CDR2 SMNVEV (reference sequence). The sample holds a few counts of this clonotype. What it binds is unknown. Study results and caveats: Strong co-clustering by F measure linked samples that shared a preparation batch. Patients used about 5 TRBV segments, including TRBV5-6, TRBV5-1 and TRBV20-1, more often than controls. Versus controls, multiple sclerosis patients showed significantly lower diversity (normalized Chao1).

Sequencing was done on a sample of blood. This TCR was sampled from a girl between 10 and 17 years old with multiple sclerosis. The genes are TRBV27 and TRBJ2-1; no clear D gene. CDR3 sequence (DNA): TGTGCCAGCAGTTTAGGAAAGGCCTTAGAGCAGTTCTTC. Protein sequence: CASSLGKALEQFF.